This T cell receptor (beta chain) was found in a study of shared clonotypes between healthy human individuals. The study, taken as a whole, reports: Limited genetic and exposure-history diversity came from having few donors.

This clone was observed many times. What it binds is not known. The CDR3 loop spans 15 amino acids. The V gene lost 7 bases and the J gene lost 0 bases, with 15 bases spanning the gap. Germline V gene data show CDR1 as MNHNS and CDR2 as SASEGT. Repertoires were generated with immunoSEQ multiplex PCR, while TCRdb's copy carries only in-frame clones and drops some. The sample shows about half a million clones, approximately 77% of them seen only once. The TCR originated in a woman in her thirties or forties in good health. Some clones in this sample may be carry-over from other donors' samples. The material sequenced was PBMCs. J is TRBJ1-2 and V is TRBV6-1; TRBD1 might be the D (5 bases). The CDR3 DNA reads as TGTGCCAGCACCCCGACAGACTATGCTAACTATGGCTACACCTTC. Its protein is CASTPTDYANYGYTF.